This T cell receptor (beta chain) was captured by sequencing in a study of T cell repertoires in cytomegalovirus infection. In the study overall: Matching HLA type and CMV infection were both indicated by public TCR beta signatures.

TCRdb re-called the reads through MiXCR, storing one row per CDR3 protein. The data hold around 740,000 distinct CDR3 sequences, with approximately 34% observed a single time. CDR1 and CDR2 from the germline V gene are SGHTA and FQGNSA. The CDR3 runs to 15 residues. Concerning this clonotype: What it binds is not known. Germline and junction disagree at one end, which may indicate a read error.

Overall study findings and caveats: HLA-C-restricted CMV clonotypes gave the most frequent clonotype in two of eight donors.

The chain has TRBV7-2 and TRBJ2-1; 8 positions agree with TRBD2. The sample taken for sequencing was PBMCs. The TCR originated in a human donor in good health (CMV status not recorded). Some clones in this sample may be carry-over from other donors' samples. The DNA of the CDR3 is TGTGGCAGCAGCCTGAGCGGGAGTTCCTACAATGAGCAGTTCTTC. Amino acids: CGSSLSGSSYNEQFF.